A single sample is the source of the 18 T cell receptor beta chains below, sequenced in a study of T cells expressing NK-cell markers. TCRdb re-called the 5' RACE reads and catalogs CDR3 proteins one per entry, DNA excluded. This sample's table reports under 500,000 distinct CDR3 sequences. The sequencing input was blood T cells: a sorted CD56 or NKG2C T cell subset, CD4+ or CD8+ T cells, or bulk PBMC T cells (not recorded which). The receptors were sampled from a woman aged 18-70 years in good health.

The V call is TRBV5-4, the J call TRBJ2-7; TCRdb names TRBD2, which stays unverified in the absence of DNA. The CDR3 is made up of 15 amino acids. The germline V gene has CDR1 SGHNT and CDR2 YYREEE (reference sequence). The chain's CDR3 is CASTLVSGRSYEQYF.

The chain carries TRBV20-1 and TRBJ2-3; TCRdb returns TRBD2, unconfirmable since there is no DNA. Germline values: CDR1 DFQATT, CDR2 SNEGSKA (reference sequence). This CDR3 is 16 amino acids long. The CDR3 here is CSASDSGGPRPDTQYF.

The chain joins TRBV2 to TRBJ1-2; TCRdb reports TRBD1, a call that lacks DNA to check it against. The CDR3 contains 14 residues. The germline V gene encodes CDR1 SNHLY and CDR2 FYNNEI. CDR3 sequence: CASSEVPGNYGYTF. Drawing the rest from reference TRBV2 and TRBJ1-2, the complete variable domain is EPEVTQTPSHQVTQMGQEVILRCVPISNHLYFYWYRQILGQKVEFLVSFYNNEISEKSEIFDDQFSVERPDGSNFTLKIRSTKLEDSAMYFCASSEVPGNYGYTFGSGTRLTVV.

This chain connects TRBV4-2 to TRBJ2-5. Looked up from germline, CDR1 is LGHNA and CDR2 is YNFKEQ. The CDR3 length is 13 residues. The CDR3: CASSLRLWETQYF.

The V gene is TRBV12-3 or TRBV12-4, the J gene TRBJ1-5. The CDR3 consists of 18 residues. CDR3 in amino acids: CASNSQGLVGHSNQPQHF.

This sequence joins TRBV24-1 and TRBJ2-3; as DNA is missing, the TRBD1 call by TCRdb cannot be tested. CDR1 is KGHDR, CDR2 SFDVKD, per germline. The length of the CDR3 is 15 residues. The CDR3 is CATSDPGLGTDTQYF.

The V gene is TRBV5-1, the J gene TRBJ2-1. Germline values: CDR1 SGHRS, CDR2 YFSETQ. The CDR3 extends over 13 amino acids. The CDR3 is CASTKLYHNEQFF.

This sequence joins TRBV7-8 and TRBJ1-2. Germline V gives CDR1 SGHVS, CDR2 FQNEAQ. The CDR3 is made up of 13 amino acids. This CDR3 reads CASSLSGPKGYTF.

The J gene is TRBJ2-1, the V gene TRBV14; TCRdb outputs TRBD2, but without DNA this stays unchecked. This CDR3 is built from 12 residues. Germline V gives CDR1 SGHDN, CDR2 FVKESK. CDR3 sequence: CASSSGVGEQFF.

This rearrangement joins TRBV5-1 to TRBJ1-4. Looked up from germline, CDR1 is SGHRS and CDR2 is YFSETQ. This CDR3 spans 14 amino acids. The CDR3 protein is CASSRTEGSEKLFF.

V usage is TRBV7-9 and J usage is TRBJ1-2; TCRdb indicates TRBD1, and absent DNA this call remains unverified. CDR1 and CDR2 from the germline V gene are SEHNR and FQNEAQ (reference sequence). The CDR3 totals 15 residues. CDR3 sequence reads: CASSVTGGGVDGYTF.

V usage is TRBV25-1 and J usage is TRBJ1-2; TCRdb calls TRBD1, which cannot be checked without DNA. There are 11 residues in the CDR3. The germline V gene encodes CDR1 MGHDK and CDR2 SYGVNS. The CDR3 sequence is CASSGWGRRTF.

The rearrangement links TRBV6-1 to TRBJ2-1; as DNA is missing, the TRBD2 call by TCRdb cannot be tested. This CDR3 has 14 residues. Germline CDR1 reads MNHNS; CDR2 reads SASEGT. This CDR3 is CASSPLSSGEGQFF.

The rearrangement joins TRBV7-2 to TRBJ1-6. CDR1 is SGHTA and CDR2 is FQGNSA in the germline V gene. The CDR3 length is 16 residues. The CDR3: CASSPPQRGGGSPLHF.

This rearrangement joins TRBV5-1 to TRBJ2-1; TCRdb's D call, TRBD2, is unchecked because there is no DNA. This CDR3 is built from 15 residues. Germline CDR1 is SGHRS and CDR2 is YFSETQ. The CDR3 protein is CASSLELAGTSEQFF.

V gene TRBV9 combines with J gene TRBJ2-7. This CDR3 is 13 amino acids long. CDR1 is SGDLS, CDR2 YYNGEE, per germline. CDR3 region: CASSVGAGYEQYF.

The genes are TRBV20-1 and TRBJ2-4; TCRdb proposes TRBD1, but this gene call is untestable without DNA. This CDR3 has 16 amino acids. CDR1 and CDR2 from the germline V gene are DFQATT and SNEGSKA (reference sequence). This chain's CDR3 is CSARPHPRGTKNIQYF.

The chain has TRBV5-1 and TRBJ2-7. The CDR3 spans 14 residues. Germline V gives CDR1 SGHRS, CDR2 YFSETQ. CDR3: CASSLGRSSYEQYF.